This T cell receptor beta chain was sequenced during a study of cytomegalovirus exposure and HLA in healthy donors. The overall study: An early data release held about 85 million unique TCRs from HLA-typed donors. Study-wide findings and caveats: Analyses of presence and absence presupposed an approximately uniform sequencing depth across donors.

Germline V gene data show CDR1 as SGHVS and CDR2 as FQNEAQ. Germline trimming cut 5 bases from V and 4 bases from J; bases unmatched to any gene: 2. The CDR3 consists of 15 residues. In the PCR, 60 Vbeta and 13 Jbeta primers were used. Measured with immunoSEQ multiplex PCR; TCRdb has only the in-frame clones, and not every one. This sample yields around 50,000 clones, of which approximately 67% are seen a single time; 6.3% belongs to the top ten. To note about this clone: Its specificity is unknown.

The sequence derives from a man aged 30-40 years in good health and CMV-seronegative. The genes are TRBV7-8 and TRBJ2-1, with 13 nucleotides matching TRBD2. Material for sequencing was PBMCs. CDR3 region: CASSQLAGGYNEQFF. The CDR3 coding sequence is TGTGCCAGCAGCCAACTAGCGGGAGGGTACAATGAGCAGTTCTTC.